The 7 T cell receptor beta chains in this list originate from one sample, sequenced in a study of T cell responses to AZD1222 COVID-19 vaccine. Some clones are missing from TCRdb's copy, which holds only in-frame ones; the method was immunoSEQ multiplex PCR. The table has approximately 120,000 clones, around 90% seen once. The sequencing used peripheral blood, collected on day 0 of AZD1222 vaccination. The receptor source for this set is an adult in good health.

CDR3 in amino acids: CASSVHSGANVLTF. The CDR3, as DNA: TGTGCCAGCAGCGTCCACTCTGGGGCCAACGTCCTGACTTTC. The V call is TRBV9, the J call TRBJ2-6; D call uncertain. The CDR3 has 14 amino acids. CDR1 and CDR2 from the germline V gene are SGDLS and YYNGEE. Between the trimmed V and J ends, which lost 2 bases and 0 bases, there was a span of 3 bases.

The V and J genes are TRBV20-1 and TRBJ2-7, with a weak D call TRBD1 (6 bases). The CDR3 is made up of 13 amino acids. The germline gives CDR1 DFQATT, CDR2 SNEGSKA (reference sequence). V lost 3 bases and J lost 6, with 15 bases in between. The CDR3 spells CSASRSGVSEQYF. In nucleotides, the CDR3 is TGCAGTGCTAGTAGATCAGGGGTCAGCGAGCAGTACTTC.

This CDR3 is CASGWEGQPQHF. CDR3 coding DNA: TGTGCTAGTGGTTGGGAAGGTCAGCCCCAGCATTTT. V is TRBV12-5 and J is TRBJ1-5; no definite D call. The germline V gene has CDR1 LGHNT and CDR2 FRNRAP. Between the trimmed V and J ends, which lost 4 bases and 6 bases, there was a span of 7 bases. The CDR3 has 12 residues. Using reference TRBV12-5 and TRBJ1-5 for the parts outside the CDR3, the full variable domain is DARVTQTPRHKVTEMGQEVTMRCQPILGHNTVFWYRQTMMQGLELLAYFRNRAPLDDSGMPKDRFSAEMPDATLATLKIQPSEPRDSAVYFCASGWEGQPQHFGDGTRLSIL.

This chain joins TRBV6-5 and TRBJ2-2; D is unresolved. Germline loops: CDR1 MNHEY, CDR2 SVGAGI. With 6 bases removed from V and 5 bases from J, the gap between germline ends came to 7 bases. This CDR3 has 12 amino acids. CDR3 in amino acids: CASSHGTGELFF. The DNA of the CDR3 is TGTGCCAGCAGCCACGGGACCGGGGAGCTGTTTTTT.

The V gene is TRBV6-5, the J gene TRBJ1-1, with 7 nucleotides matching TRBD1. Germline trimming cut 6 bases from V and 5 bases from J; bases unmatched to any gene: 6. Looked up from germline, CDR1 is MNHEY and CDR2 is SVGAGI. The CDR3 runs 13 residues. CDR3 DNA: TGTGCCAGCAGCAAGACAGGGTGGACTGAAGCTTTCTTT. Its protein product is CASSKTGWTEAFF.

V usage is TRBV5-1 and J usage is TRBJ2-3, with a tentative D call TRBD1 (5 bases). The CDR3 totals 15 residues. In germline, CDR1 is SGHRS, CDR2 YFSETQ. V dropped 4 bases and J dropped 5 bases, with 17 bases sitting between them. The CDR3, as DNA: TGCGCCAGCAGCCCGACCGGGTCTAGGGGAGATACGCAGTATTTT. Amino acid sequence: CASSPTGSRGDTQYF.

This clone was picked up one time. The V call is TRBV7-2, the J call TRBJ1-5; D ambiguous. Germline V lookup: CDR1 SGHTA, CDR2 FQGNSA. V lost 1 base and J 6 bases, leaving 10 bases between the germline ends. This CDR3 has 14 residues. The CDR3 DNA follows: TGTGCCAGCAGCTTAGTCCCTGGGATTCAGCCCCAGCATTTT. It codes for CASSLVPGIQPQHF.